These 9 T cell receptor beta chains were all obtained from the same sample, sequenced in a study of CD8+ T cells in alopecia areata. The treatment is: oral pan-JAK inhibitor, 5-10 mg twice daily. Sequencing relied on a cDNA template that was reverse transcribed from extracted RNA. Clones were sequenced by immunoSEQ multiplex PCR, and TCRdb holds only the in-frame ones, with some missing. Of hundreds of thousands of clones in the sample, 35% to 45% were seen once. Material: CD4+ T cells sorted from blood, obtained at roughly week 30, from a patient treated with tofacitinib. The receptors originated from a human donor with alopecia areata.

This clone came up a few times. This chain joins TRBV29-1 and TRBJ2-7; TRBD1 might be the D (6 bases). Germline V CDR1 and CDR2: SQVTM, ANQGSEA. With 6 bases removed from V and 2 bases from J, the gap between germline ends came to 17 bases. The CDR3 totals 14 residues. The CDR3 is CSVPQGRHPYEQYF. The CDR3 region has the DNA TGCAGCGTCCCCCAGGGGCGCCATCCCTACGAGCAGTACTTC.

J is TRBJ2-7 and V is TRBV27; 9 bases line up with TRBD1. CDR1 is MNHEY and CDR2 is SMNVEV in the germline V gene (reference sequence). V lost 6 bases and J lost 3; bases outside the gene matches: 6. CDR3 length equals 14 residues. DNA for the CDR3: TGTGCCAGCAGCCTTACAGGGGGCCTCTACGAGCAGTACTTC. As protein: CASSLTGGLYEQYF.

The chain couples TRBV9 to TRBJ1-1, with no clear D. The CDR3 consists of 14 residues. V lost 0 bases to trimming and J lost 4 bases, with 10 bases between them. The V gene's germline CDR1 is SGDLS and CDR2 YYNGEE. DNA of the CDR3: TGTGCCAGCAGCGTAGAGGCAGTAGGCACTGAAGCTTTCTTT. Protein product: CASSVEAVGTEAFF.

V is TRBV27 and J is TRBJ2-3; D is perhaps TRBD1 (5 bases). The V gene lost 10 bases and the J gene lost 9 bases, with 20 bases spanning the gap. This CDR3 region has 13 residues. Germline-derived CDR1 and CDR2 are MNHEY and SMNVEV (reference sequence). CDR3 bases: TGTGCCACCCGACAGACCCTCTTAGGGACGCAGTATTTT. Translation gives CATRQTLLGTQYF.

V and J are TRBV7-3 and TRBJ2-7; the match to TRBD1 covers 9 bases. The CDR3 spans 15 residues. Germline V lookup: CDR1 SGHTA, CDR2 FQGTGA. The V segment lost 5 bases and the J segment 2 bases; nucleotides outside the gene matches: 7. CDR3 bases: TGTGCCAGCAGCATCGGGACAGGGAGAGCCTACGAGCAGTACTTC. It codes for CASSIGTGRAYEQYF.

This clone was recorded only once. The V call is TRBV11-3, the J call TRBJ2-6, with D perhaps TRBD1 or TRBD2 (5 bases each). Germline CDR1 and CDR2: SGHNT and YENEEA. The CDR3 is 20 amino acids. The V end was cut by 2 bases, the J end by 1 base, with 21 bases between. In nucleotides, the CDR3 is TGTGCCAGCAGCTTAAAAGGGCTCGGGACGGGCGGATCTGGGGCCAACGTCCTGACTTTC. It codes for CASSLKGLGTGGSGANVLTF.

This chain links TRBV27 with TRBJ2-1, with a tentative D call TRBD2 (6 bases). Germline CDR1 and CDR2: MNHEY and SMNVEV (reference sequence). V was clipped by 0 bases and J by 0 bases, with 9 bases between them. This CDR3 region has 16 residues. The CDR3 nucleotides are TGTGCCAGCAGTTTATCGGCGGGAAGCTCCTACAATGAGCAGTTCTTC. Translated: CASSLSAGSSYNEQFF.

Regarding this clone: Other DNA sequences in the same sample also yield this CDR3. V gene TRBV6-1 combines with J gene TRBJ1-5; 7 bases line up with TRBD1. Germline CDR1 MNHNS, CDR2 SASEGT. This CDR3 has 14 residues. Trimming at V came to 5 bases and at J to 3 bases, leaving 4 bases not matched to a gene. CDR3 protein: CASSLQGSNQPQHF. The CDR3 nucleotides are TGTGCCAGCAGTTTACAGGGGTCCAATCAGCCCCAGCATTTT.

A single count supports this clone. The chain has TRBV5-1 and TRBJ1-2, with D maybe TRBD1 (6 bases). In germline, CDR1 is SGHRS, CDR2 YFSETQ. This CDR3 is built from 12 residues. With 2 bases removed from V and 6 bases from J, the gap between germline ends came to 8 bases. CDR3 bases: TGCGCCAGCAGCTTACAGGGCGATGGCTACACCTTC. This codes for CASSLQGDGYTF.